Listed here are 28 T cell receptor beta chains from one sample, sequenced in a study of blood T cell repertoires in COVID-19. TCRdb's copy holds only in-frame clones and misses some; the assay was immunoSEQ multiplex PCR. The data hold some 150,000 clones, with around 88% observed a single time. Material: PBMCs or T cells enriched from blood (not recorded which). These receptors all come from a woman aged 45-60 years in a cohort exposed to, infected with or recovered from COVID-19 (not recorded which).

CDR3 sequence (DNA): TGTGCCAGCAGCAAAGCCCCCGGGGTTCACTATGGCTACACCTTC. Amino acid sequence: CASSKAPGVHYGYTF. The chain joins TRBV9 to TRBJ1-2; no clear D. From germline, CDR1 is SGDLS and CDR2 YYNGEE. The CDR3 covers 15 residues. V was shortened by 4 bases and J by 3 bases, with 16 bases between the two germline ends.

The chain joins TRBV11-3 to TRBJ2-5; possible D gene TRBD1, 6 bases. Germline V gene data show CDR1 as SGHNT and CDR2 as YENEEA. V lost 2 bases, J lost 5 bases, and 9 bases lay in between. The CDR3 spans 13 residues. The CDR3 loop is CASSLRQVETQYF. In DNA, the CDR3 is TGTGCCAGCAGCTTAAGACAGGTCGAGACCCAGTACTTC.

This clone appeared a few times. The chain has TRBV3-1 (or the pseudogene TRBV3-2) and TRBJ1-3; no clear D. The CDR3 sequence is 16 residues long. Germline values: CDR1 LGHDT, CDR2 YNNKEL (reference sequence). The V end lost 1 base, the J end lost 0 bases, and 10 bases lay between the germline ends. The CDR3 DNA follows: TGTGCCAGCAGCCAAGGAACAGCCTACTCTGGAAACACCATATATTTT. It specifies CASSQGTAYSGNTIYF.

Written as DNA, the CDR3 is TGTGCCATCAGTGAGTCGGGGGAGGGCGATTCACCCCTCCACTTT. It codes for CAISESGEGDSPLHF. The chain is built from TRBV10-3 and TRBJ1-6; possible D gene TRBD1, 5 bases. The V gene lost 0 bases and the J gene lost 8 bases, with 11 bases spanning the gap. Looked up from germline, CDR1 is ENHRY and CDR2 is SYGVKD. The CDR3 consists of 15 residues.

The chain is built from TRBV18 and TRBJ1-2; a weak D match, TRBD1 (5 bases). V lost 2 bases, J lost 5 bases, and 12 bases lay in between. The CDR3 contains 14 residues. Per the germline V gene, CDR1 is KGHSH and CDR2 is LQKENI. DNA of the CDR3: TGTGCCAGCTCACCAAGCGGGACTCAATATGGCTACACCTTC. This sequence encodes CASSPSGTQYGYTF.

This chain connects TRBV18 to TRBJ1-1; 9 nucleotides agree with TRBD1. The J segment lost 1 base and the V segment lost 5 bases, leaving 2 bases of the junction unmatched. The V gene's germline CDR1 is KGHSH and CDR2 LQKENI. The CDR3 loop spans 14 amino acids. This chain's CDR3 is CASSGQGSNTEAFF. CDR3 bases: TGTGCCAGCTCAGGACAGGGGTCGAACACTGAAGCTTTCTTT.

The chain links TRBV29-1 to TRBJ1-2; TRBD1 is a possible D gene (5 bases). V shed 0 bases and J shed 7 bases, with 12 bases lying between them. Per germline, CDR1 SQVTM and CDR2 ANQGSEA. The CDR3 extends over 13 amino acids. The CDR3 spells CSVEEAGRAGYTF. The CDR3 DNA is TGCAGCGTTGAAGAGGCAGGGAGGGCTGGCTACACCTTC.

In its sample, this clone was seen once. The CDR3 DNA reads as TGTGCCAGCAGCCAATACGAGGGCGCAGATACGCAGTATTTT. The encoded protein is CASSQYEGADTQYF. The chain uses TRBV14 and TRBJ2-3; maybe TRBD2 (5 bases). CDR1 SGHDN and CDR2 FVKESK come from the germline V gene. The CDR3 totals 14 residues. The germline V and J ends were trimmed by 2 bases and 4 bases, with 10 bases remaining between them.

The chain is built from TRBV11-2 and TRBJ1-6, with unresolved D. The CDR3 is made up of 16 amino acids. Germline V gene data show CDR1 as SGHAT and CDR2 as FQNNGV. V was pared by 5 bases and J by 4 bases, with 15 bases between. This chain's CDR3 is CASSPRAPGYNSPLHF. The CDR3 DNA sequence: TGTGCCAGCAGCCCCCGAGCCCCGGGGTATAATTCACCCCTCCACTTT.

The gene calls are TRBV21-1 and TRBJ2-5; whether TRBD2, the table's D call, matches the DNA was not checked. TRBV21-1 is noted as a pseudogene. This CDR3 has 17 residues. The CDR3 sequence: CASSTPRGGRACETQYF. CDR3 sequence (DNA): TGTGCCAGCAGCACTCCTCGGGGGGGCAGGGCGTGCGAGACCCAGTACTTC.

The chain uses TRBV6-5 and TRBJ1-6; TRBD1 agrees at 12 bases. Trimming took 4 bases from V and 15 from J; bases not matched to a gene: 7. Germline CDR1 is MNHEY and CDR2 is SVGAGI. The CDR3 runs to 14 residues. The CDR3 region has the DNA TGTGCCAGCAGTTTAAGGGACAGGGGGCTGGACCTCCACTTT. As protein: CASSLRDRGLDLHF.

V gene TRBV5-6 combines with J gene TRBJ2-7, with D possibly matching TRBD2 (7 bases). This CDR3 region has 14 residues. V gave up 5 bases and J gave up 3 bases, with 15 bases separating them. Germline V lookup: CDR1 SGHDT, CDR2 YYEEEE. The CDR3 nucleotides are TGTGCCAGCAGAACGCGGGGGCCGAGCTACGAGCAGTACTTC. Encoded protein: CASRTRGPSYEQYF.

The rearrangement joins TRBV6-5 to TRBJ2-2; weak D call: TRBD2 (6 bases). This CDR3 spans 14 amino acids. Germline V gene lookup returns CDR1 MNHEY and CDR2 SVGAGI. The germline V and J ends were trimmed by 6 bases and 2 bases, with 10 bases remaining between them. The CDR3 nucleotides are TGTGCCAGCAGCGGGACTCATAACACCGGGGAGCTGTTTTTT. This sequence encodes CASSGTHNTGELFF.

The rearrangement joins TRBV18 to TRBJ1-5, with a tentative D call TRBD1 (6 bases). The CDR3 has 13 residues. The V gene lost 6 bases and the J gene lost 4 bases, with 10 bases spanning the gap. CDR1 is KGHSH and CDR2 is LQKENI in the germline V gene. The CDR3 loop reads CASSPDRNQPQHF. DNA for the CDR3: TGTGCCAGCTCTCCCGACAGGAATCAGCCCCAGCATTTT. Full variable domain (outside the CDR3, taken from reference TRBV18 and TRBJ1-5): NAGVMQNPRHLVRRRGQEARLRCSPMKGHSHVYWYRQLPEEGLKFMVYLQKENIIDESGMPKERFSAEFPKEGPSILRIQQVVRGDSAAYFCASSPDRNQPQHFGDGTRLSIL.

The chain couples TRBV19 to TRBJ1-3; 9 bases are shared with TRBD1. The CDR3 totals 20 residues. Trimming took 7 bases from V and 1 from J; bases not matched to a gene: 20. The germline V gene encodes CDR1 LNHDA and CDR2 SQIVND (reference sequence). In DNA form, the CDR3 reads TGTGCCAGTACTTTAGGGACAGGGCCCATCGAACCTTCGTCTGGAAACACCATATATTTT. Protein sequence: CASTLGTGPIEPSSGNTIYF.

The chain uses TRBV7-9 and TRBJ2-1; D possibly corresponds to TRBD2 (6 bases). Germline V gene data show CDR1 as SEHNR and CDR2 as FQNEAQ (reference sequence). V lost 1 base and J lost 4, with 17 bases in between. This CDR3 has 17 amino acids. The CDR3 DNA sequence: TGTGCCAGCAGCTTAGTTCTTCCAGCGGGCCTTTACAATGAGCAGTTCTTC. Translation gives CASSLVLPAGLYNEQFF.

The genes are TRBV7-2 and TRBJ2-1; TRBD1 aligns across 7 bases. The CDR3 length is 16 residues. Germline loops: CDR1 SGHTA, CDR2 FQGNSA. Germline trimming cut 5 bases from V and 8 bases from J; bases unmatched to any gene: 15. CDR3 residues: CASSPSATGQSYEQFF. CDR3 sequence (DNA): TGTGCCAGCAGCCCTAGTGCCACGGGACAGTCTTATGAGCAGTTCTTC.

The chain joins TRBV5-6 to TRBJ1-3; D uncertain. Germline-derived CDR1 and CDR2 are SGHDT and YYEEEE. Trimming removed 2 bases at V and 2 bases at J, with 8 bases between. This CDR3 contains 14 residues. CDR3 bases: TGTGCCAGCAGCTTTATCGGGGCTGGAAACACCATATATTTT. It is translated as CASSFIGAGNTIYF.

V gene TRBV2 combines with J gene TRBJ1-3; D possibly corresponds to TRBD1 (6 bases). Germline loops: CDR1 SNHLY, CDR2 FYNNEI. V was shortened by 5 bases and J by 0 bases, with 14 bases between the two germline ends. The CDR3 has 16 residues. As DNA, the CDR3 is TGTGCCAGCAGTTCGACAGGTGTAATCTCTGGAAACACCATATATTTT. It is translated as CASSSTGVISGNTIYF.

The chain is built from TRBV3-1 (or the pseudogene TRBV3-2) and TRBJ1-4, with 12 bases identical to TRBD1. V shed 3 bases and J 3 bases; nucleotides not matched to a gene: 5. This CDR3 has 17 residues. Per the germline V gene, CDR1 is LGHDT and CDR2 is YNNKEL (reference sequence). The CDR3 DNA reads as TGTGCCAGCAGCCAGGAGGGACAGGGGGCGCCTAATGAAAAACTGTTTTTT. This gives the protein CASSQEGQGAPNEKLFF.

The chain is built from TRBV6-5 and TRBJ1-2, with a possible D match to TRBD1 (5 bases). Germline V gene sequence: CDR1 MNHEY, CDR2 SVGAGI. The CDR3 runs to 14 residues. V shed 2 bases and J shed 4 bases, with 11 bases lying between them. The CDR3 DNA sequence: TGTGCCAGCAGTTACGCAGGGTTTGCCTATGGCTACACCTTC. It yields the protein CASSYAGFAYGYTF.

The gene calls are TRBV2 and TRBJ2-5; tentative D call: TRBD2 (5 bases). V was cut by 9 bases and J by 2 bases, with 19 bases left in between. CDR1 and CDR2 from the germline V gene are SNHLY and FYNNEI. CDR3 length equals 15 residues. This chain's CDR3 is CASKWSTGIQETQYF. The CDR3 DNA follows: TGTGCCAGTAAGTGGTCGACGGGAATTCAAGAGACCCAGTACTTC.

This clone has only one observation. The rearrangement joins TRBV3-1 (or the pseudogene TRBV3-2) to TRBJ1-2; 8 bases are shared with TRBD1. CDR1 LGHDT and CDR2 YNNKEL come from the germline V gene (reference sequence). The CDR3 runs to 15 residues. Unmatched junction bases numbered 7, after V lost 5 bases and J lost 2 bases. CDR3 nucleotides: TGTGCCAGCAGCGTCTGGACAGGGCTCAACTATGGCTACACCTTC. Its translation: CASSVWTGLNYGYTF.

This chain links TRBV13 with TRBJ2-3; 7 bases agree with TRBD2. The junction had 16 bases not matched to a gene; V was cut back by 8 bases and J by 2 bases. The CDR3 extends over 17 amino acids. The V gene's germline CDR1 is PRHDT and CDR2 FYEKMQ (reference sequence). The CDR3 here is CASGTTSGLADTDTQYF. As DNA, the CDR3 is TGTGCCAGCGGCACCACCAGCGGGCTAGCGGACACAGATACGCAGTATTTT.

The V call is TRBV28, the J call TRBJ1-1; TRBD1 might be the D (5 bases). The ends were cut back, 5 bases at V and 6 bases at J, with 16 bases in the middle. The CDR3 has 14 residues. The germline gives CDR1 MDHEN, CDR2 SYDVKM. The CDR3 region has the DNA TGTGCCAGCAGTACCCTTAGTAGGGGTCCTGAAGCTTTCTTT. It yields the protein CASSTLSRGPEAFF.

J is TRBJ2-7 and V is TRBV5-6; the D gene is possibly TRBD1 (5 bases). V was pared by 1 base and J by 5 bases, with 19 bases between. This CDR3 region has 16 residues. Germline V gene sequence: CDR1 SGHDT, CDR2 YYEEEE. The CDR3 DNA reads TGTGCCAGCAGCTTGTCGTTAGACAGTCGCCGGCACGAGCAGTACTTC. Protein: CASSLSLDSRRHEQYF.

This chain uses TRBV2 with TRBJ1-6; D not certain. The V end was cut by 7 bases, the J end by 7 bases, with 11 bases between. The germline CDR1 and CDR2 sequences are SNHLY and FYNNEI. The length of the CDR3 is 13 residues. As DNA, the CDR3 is TGTGCCAGCAAAGAGGGCTGGAATTCACCCCTCCACTTT. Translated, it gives CASKEGWNSPLHF.

The CDR3: CASRGALGNYGYTF. The CDR3 nucleotides read TGTGCCAGCAGGGGGGCCCTCGGGAACTATGGCTACACCTTC. The chain combines TRBV27 with TRBJ1-2; the D gene is possibly TRBD1 (6 bases). CDR1 MNHEY and CDR2 SMNVEV come from the germline V gene (reference sequence). Trimming pared 6 bases from V and 2 bases from J, leaving 13 bases between. The CDR3 length is 14 residues.